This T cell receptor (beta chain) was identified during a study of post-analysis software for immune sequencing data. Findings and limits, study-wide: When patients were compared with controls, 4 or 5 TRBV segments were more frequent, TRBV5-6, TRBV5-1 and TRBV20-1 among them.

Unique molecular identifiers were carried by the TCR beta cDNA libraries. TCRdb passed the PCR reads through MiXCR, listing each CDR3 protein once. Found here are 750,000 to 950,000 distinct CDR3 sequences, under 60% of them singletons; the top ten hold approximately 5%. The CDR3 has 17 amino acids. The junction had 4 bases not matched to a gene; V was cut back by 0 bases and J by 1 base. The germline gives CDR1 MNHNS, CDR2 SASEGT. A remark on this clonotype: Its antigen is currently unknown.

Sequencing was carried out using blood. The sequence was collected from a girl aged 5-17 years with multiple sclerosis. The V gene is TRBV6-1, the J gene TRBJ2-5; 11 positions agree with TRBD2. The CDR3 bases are TGTGCCAGCAGTGAAGCGCTGGGGACTAGCGGCCAAGAGACCCAGTACTTC. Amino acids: CASSEALGTSGQETQYF.